This T cell receptor beta chain was identified in a study of cytomegalovirus exposure and HLA in healthy donors. Germline CDR1 is LNHDA and CDR2 is SQIVND (reference sequence). This CDR3 comprises 16 residues. Trimming shortened V by 3 bases and J by 0 bases, and 9 bases separated the two germline ends. It was with 60 Vbeta and 13 Jbeta primers that the PCR ran. The method was immunoSEQ multiplex PCR; TCRdb's version includes in-frame clones alone and lacks a portion of them. In the table there are roughly 80,000 clones, roughly 84% of which are singletons. Overall study results and limits: Associated with cytomegalovirus, according to the listing, were 150 to 200 TCR beta chains. Per a prior analysis, the majority of TCR beta V segments were productive roughly 90% or roughly 30% of the time. In a later analysis, parvovirus B19, influenza, CMV and Epstein-Barr virus appeared linked to several top co-occurrence clusters.

Notes on this clone: Its antigen remains unidentified.

All donors participated as healthy donors of bone marrow. Sequences were obtained from PBMCs. This chain uses TRBV19 with TRBJ2-6; D unclear. The TCR was taken from a woman between 45 and 65 years old in good health and CMV-seronegative. CDR3 sequence: CASSMRQPSGANVLTF. The CDR3 region has the DNA TGTGCCAGTAGTATGAGGCAGCCCTCTGGGGCCAACGTCCTGACTTTC.